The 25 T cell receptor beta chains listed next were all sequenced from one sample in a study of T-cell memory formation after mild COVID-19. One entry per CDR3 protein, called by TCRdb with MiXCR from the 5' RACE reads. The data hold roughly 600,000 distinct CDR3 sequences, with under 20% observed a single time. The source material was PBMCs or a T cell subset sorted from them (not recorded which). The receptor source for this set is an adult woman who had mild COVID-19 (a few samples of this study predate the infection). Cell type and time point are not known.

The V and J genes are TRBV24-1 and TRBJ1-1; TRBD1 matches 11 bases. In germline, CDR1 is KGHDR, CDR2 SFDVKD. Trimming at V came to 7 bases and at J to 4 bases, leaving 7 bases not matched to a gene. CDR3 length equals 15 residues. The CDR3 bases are TGTGCCACCAGGGGGACTGGACAGGGGGCCACTGAAGCTTTCTTT. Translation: CATRGTGQGATEAFF.

Here the CDR3 DNA reads TGTGCCAGCAGGGGAACTGGAAACACCATATATTTT. Residues: CASRGTGNTIYF. This chain joins TRBV6-5 and TRBJ1-3; unclear D gene. The V end was cut by 6 bases, the J end by 2 bases, with 5 bases between. Germline CDR1 and CDR2: MNHEY and SVGAGI. The CDR3 has 12 amino acids.

CDR3 sequence reads: CAWSGDREVTYEQYF. CDR3 in DNA: TGTGCCTGGAGTGGGGACAGGGAAGTCACCTACGAGCAGTACTTC. The genes are TRBV30 and TRBJ2-7, with 9 bases lining up with TRBD1. J lost 2 bases, V lost 1 base, and 6 bases had no gene match. In germline, CDR1 is GTSNPN, CDR2 SVGIG (reference sequence). There are 15 residues in the CDR3.

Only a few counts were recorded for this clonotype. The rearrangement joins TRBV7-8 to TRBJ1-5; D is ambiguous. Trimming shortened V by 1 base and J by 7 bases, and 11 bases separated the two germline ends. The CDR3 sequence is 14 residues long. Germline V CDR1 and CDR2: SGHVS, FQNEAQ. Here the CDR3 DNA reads TGTGCCAGCAGCTTAGAGAGTCCCCGGCAGCCCCAGCATTTT. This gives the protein CASSLESPRQPQHF. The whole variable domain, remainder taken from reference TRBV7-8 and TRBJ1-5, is GAGVSQSPRYKVAKRGQDVALRCDPISGHVSLFWYQQALGQGPEFLTYFQNEAQLDKSGLPSDRFFAERPEGSVSTLKIQRTQQEDSAVYLCASSLESPRQPQHFGDGTRLSIL.

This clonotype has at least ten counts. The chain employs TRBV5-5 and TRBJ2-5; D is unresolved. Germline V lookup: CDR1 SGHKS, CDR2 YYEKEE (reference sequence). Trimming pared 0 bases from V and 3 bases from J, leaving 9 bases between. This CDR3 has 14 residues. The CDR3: CASSLESWEETQYF. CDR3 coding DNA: TGTGCCAGCAGCTTGGAGTCATGGGAAGAGACCCAGTACTTC.

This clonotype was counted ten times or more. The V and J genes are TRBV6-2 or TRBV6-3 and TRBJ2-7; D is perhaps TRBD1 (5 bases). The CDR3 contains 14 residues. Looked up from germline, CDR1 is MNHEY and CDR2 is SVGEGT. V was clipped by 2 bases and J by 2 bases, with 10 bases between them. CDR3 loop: CASSYGQGPYEQYF. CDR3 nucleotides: TGTGCCAGCAGTTACGGGCAGGGTCCCTACGAGCAGTACTTC.

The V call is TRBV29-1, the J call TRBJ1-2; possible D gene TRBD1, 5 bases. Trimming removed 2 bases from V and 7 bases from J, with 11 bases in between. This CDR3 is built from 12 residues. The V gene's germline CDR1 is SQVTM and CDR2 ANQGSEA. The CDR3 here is CSVERRGAGYTF. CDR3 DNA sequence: TGCAGCGTTGAAAGGAGGGGCGCTGGCTACACCTTC.

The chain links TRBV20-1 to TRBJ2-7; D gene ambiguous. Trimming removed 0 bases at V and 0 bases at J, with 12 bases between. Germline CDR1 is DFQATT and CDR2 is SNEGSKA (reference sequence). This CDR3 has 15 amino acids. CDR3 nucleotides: TGCAGTGCTAGAGATTTAGGTAGAAGCTCCTACGAGCAGTACTTC. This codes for CSARDLGRSSYEQYF.

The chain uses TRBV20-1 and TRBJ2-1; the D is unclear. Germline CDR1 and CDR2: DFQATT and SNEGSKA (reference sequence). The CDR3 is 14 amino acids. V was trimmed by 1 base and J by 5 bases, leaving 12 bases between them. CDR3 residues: CSARVTPRDNEQFF. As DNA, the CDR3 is TGCAGTGCTAGAGTTACGCCTAGGGACAATGAGCAGTTCTTC.

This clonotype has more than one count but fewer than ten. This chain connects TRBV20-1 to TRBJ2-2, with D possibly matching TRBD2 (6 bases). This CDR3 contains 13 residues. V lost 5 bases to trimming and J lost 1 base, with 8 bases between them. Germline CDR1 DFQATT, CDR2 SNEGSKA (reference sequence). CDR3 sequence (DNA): TGCAGTGCTGGAGGGGTGAACACCGGGGAGCTGTTTTTT. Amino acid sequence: CSAGGVNTGELFF.

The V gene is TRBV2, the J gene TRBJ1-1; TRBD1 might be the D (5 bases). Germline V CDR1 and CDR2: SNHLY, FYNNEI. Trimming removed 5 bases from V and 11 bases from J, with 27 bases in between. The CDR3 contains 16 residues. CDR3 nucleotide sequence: TGTGCCAGCAGTCCTATAACCAACCAACCGGGACGCGGGGCTTTCTTT. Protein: CASSPITNQPGRGAFF.

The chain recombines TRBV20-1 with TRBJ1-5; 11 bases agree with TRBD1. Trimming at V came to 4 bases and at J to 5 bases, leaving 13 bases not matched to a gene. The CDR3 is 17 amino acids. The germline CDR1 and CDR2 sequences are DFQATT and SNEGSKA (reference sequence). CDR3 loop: CSAKRLSDRGQDQPQHF. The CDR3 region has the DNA TGCAGTGCTAAGAGGTTGTCGGACAGGGGGCAGGATCAGCCCCAGCATTTT.

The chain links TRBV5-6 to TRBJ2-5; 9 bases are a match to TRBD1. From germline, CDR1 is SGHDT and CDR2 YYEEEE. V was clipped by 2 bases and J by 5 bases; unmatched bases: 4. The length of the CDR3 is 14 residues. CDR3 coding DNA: TGTGCCAGCAGCTTCGGGACAGGGACGGAGACCCAGTACTTC. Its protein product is CASSFGTGTETQYF.

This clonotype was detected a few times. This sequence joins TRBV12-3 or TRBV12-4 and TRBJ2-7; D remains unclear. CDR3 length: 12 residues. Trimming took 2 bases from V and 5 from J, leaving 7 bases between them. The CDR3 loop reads CASSLLPHEQYF. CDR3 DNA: TGTGCCAGCAGTTTATTACCCCACGAGCAGTACTTC.

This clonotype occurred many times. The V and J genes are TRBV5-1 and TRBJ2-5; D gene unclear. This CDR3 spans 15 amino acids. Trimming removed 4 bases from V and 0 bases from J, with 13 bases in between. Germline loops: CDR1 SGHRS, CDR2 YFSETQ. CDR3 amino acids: CASSLTSIYQETQYF. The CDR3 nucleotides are TGCGCCAGCAGCCTGACCTCTATTTACCAAGAGACCCAGTACTTC. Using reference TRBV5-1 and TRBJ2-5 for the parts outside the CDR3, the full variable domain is KAGVTQTPRYLIKTRGQQVTLSCSPISGHRSVSWYQQTPGQGLQFLFEYFSETQRNKGNFPGRFSGRQFSNSRSEMNVSTLELGDSALYLCASSLTSIYQETQYFGPGTRLLVL.

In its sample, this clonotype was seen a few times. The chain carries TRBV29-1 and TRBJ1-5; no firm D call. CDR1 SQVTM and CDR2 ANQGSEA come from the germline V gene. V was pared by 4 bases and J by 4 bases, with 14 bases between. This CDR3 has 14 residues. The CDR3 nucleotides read TGCAGCGTTGCCCCCTCTGCCGGAAATCAGCCCCAGCATTTT. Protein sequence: CSVAPSAGNQPQHF.

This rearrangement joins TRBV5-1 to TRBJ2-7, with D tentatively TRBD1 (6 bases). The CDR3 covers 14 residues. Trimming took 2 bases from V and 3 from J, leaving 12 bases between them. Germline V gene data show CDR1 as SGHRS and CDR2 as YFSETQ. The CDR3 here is CASSFGRGSYEQYF. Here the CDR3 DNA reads TGCGCCAGCAGCTTCGGCAGGGGTAGCTACGAGCAGTACTTC.

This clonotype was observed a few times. The CDR3 protein is CASSSTGDRGPYEQYF. CDR3 DNA: TGTGCCAGCAGCTCCACCGGGGACAGGGGGCCGTACGAGCAGTACTTC. This rearrangement joins TRBV7-9 to TRBJ2-7; TRBD1 matches at 12 bases. From germline, CDR1 is SEHNR and CDR2 FQNEAQ (reference sequence). The CDR3 is made up of 16 amino acids. V gave up 4 bases and J gave up 4 bases; unmatched junction bases: 8.

The CDR3 nucleotides are TGTGCCAGCACGGAAGGGGATGGCACAGATACGCAGTATTTT. It translates to CASTEGDGTDTQYF. This chain uses TRBV27 with TRBJ2-3; possibly TRBD1 for D (5 bases). With 7 bases removed from V and 1 base from J, the gap between germline ends came to 12 bases. The CDR3 runs 14 residues. Germline V gene sequence: CDR1 MNHEY, CDR2 SMNVEV (reference sequence).

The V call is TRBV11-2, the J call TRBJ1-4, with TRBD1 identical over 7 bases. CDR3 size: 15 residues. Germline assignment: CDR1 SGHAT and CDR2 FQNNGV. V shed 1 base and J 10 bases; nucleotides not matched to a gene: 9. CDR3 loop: CASSLATGFGVKLFF. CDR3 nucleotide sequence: TGTGCCAGCAGCTTAGCGACAGGGTTTGGGGTAAAACTGTTTTTT.

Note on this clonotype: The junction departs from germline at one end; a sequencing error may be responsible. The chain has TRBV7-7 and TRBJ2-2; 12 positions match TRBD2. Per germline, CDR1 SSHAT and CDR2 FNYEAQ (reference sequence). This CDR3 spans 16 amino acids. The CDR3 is CASSFLAGGLAGELFF. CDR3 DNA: TGTGCTAGCAGCTTTCTAGCGGGAGGGCTTGCCGGGGAGCTGTTTTTT.

The CDR3: CAWADRNTEAFF. DNA of the CDR3: TGTGCCTGGGCAGACAGGAACACTGAAGCTTTCTTT. V and J are TRBV30 and TRBJ1-1, with D possibly matching TRBD1 (5 bases). The CDR3 extends over 12 amino acids. Trimming removed 5 bases at V and 1 base at J, with 8 bases between. Germline V gene sequence: CDR1 GTSNPN, CDR2 SVGIG (reference sequence).

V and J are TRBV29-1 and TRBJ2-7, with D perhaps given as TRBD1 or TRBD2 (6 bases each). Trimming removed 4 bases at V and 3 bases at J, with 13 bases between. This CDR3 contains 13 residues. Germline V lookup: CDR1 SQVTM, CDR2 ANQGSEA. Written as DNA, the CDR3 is TGCAGCGTTGTCGGGGGCTGGGGCTACGAGCAGTACTTC. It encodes CSVVGGWGYEQYF.

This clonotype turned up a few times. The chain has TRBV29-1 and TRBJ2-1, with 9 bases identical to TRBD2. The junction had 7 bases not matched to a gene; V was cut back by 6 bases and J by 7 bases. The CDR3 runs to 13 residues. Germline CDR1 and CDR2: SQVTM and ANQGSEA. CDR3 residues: CSVAGGRDNEQFF. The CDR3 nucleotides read TGCAGCGTAGCGGGAGGTCGGGATAATGAGCAGTTCTTC.

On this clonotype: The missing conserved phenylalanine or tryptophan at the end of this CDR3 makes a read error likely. The CDR3 bases are TGTGCCAGCAGCCGACCGGCTAGCGGGTCCCCCTACGAGCAGTACCTC. Residues: CASSRPASGSPYEQYL. This chain connects TRBV12-3 or TRBV12-4 to TRBJ2-7; 8 bases are shared with TRBD2. V was pared by 6 bases and J by 2 bases, with 12 bases of the junction left unmatched. The CDR3 is 16 amino acids.